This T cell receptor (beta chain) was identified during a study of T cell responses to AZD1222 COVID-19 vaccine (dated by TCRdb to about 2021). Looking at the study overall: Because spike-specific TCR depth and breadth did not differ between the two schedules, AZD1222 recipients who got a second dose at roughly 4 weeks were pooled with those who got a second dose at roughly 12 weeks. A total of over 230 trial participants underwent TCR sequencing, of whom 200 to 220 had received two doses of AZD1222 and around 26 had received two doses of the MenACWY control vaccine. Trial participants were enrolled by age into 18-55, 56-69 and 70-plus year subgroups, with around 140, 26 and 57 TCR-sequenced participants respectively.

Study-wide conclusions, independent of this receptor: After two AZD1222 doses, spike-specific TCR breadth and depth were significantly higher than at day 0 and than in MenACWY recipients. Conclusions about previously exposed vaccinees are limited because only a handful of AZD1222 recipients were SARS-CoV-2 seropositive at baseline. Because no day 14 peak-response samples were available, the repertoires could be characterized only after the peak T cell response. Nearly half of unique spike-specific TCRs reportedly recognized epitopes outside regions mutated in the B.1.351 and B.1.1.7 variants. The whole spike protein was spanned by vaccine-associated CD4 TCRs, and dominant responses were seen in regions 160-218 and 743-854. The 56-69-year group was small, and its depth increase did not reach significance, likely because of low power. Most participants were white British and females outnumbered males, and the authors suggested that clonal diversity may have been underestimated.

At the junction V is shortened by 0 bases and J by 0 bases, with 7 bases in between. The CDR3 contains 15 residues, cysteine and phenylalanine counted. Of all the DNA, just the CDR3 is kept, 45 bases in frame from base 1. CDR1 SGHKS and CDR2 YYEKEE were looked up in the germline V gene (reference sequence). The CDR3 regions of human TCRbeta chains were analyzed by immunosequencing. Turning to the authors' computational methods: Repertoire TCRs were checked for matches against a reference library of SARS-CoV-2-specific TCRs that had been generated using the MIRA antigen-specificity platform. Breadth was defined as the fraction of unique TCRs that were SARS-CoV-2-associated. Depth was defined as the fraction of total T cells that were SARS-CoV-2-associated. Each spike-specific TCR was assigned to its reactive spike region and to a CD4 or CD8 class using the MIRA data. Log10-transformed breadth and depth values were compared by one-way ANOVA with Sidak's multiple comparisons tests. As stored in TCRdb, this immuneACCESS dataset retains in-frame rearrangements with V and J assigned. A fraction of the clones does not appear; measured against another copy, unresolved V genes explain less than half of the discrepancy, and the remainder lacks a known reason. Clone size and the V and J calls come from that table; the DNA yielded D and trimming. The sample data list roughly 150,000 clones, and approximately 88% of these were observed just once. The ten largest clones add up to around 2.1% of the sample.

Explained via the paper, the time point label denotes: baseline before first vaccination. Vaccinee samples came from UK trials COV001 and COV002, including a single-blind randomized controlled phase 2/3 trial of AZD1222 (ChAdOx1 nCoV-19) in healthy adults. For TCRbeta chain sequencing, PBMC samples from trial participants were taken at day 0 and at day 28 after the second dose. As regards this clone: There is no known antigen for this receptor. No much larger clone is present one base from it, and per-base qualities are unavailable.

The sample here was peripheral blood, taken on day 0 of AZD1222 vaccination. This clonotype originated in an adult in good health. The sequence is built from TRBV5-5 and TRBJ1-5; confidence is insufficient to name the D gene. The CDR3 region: CASSLGQDSNQPQHF. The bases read TGTGCCAGCAGCTTGGGCCAAGATAGCAATCAGCCCCAGCATTTT.